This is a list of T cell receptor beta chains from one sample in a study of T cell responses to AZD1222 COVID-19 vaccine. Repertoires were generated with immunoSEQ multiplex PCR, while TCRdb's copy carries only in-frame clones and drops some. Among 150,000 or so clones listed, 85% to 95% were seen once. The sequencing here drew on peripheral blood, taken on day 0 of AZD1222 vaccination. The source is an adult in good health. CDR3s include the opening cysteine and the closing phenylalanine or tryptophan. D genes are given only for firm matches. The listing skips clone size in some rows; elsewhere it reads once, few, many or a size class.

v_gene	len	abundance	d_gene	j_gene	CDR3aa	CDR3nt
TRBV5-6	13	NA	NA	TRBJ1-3	CASSRRDGNTIYF	TGTGCCAGCAGCCGAAGGGATGGAAACACCATATATTTT
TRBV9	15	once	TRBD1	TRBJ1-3	CASSSRQGRGNTIYF	TGTGCCAGCAGCTCCAGACAGGGAAGAGGAAACACCATATATTTT
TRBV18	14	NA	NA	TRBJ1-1	CASSSMGENTEAFF	TGTGCCAGCTCATCCATGGGGGAGAACACTGAAGCTTTCTTT
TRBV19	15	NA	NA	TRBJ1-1	CASSGRGSMNTEAFF	TGTGCCAGTAGCGGCAGGGGTTCGATGAACACTGAAGCTTTCTTT
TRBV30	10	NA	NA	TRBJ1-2	CAWIEAIHLF	TGTGCCTGGATTGAAGCCATACACCTCTTC
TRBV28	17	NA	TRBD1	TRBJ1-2	CASSLSTQGGANYGYTF	TGTGCCAGCAGTTTATCGACGCAGGGGGGAGCTAACTATGGCTACACCTTC
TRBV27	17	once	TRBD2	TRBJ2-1	CASSVLAGGLSRNEQFF	TGTGCCAGCAGTGTCCTAGCGGGGGGGTTGTCACGCAATGAGCAGTTCTTC
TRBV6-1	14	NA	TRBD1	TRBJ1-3	CASSERGLWDTIYF	TGTGCCAGCAGTGAAAGGGGGCTTTGGGACACCATATATTTT
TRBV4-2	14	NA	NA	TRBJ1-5	CASSQGDSNQPQHF	TGTGCCAGCAGCCAAGGAGACAGCAATCAGCCCCAGCATTTT
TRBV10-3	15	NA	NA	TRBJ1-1	CAIRAQTYMDTEAFF	TGTGCCATTCGGGCCCAAACGTACATGGACACTGAAGCTTTCTTT
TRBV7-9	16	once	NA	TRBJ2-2	CASTPRGDFNTGELFF	TGTGCCAGCACTCCAAGGGGGGATTTTAACACCGGGGAGCTGTTTTTT
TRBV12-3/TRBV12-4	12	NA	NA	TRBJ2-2	CASSIYAGELFF	TGTGCCAGCAGTATCTACGCCGGGGAGCTGTTTTTT
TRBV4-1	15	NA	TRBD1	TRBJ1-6	CASRWDSSYNSPLHF	TGCGCCAGCAGATGGGACAGCTCCTATAATTCACCCCTCCACTTT
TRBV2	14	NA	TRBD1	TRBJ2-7	CASSELGTGYEQYF	TGTGCCAGCAGTGAATTGGGGACAGGGTACGAGCAGTACTTC
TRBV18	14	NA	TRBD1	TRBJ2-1	CASSPRQGPYEQFF	TGTGCCAGCTCACCGAGACAGGGGCCCTATGAGCAGTTCTTC
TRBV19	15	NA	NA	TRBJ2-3	CASSIGQLSTDTQYF	TGTGCCAGTAGTATAGGGCAGCTCAGCACAGATACGCAGTATTTT
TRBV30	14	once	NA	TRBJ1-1	CAWSVVTVNTEAFF	TGTGCCTGGAGTGTAGTGACGGTGAACACTGAAGCTTTCTTT
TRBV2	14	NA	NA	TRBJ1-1	CASSEWVMNTEAFF	TGTGCCAGCAGTGAATGGGTGATGAACACTGAAGCTTTCTTT
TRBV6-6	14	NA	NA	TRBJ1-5	CASTQGQLSQPQHF	TGTGCCAGCACCCAAGGACAGCTGAGTCAGCCCCAGCATTTT
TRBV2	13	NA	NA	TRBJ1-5	CASTGDMIQPQHF	TGTGCCAGCACAGGGGACATGATTCAGCCCCAGCATTTT
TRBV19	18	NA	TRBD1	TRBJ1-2	CASSHRRAPGTGGYGYTF	TGTGCCAGTAGCCATAGGAGGGCCCCCGGGACAGGGGGCTATGGCTACACCTTC
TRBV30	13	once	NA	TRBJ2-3	CAWGPGGADTQYF	TGTGCCTGGGGGCCGGGGGGCGCAGATACGCAGTATTTT
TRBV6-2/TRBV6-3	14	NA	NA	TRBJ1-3	CASSPGTPRNTIYF	TGTGCCAGCAGTCCCGGGACGCCCCGAAACACCATATATTTT
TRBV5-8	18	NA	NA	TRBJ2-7	CASSLVRGTSGGTHEQYF	TGTGCCAGCAGCTTGGTCCGTGGGACCTCCGGAGGTACCCACGAGCAGTACTTC
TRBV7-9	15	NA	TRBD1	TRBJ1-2	CASSRGQGMNYGYTF	TGTGCCAGCAGCCGAGGACAGGGAATGAACTATGGCTACACCTTC
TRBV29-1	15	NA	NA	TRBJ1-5	CSVGGGRSGNQPQHF	TGCAGCGTCGGCGGGGGGCGATCGGGCAATCAGCCCCAGCATTTT
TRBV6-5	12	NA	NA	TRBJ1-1	CASSSTLGEAFF	TGTGCCAGCAGTTCAACCCTTGGTGAAGCTTTCTTT
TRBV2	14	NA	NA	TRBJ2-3	CASSRGINGDTQYF	TGTGCCAGCAGCCGGGGAATCAACGGAGATACGCAGTATTTT
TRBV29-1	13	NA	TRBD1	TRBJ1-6	CSAMTGRGSPLHF	TGCAGCGCCATGACAGGGAGAGGTTCACCCCTCCACTTT
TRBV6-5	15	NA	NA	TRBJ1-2	CASSFSGTAGYGYTF	TGTGCCAGCAGTTTCTCCGGGACCGCCGGATATGGCTACACCTTC
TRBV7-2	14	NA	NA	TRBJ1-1	CASSLNAGPTEAFF	TGTGCCAGCAGCTTAAATGCCGGGCCCACTGAAGCTTTCTTT
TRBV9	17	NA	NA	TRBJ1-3	CASSVNPPGHSGNTIYF	TGTGCCAGCAGCGTCAACCCCCCCGGTCACTCTGGAAACACCATATATTTT
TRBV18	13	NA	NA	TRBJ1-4	CASSPGLNEKLFF	TGTGCCAGCTCACCAGGGCTCAATGAAAAACTGTTTTTT
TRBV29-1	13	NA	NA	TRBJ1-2	CSVELQTNYGYTF	TGCAGCGTTGAACTGCAAACTAACTATGGCTACACCTTC
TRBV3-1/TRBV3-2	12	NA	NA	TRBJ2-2	CASSQASRELFF	TGTGCCAGCAGCCAAGCTTCCAGGGAGCTGTTTTTT
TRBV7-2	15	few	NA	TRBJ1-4	CASSLDGASNEKLFF	TGTGCCAGCAGCTTAGATGGGGCCTCAAATGAAAAACTGTTTTTT
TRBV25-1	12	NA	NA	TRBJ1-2	CASSPGGYGYTF	TGTGCCAGCAGCCCCGGGGGGTATGGCTACACCTTC
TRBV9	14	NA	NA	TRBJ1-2	CASSVGFGTYGYTF	TGTGCCAGCAGCGTAGGATTCGGAACCTATGGCTACACCTTC
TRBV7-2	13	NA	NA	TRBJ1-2	CASSLAQLYGYTF	TGTGCCAGCAGCTTAGCGCAATTGTATGGCTACACCTTC
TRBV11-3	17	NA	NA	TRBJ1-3	CASSLAAENGPGNTIYF	TGTGCCAGCAGCTTAGCGGCGGAGAACGGTCCTGGAAACACCATATATTTT
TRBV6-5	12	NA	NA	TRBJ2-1	CASRGGYNEQFF	TGTGCCAGCAGGGGAGGTTACAATGAGCAGTTCTTC
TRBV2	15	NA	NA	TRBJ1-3	CASIEQASSGNTIYF	TGTGCCAGCATAGAACAGGCTAGCTCTGGAAACACCATATATTTT
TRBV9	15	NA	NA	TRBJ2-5	CASTVTGYSQETQYF	TGTGCCAGCACTGTAACAGGGTACTCCCAAGAGACCCAGTACTTC
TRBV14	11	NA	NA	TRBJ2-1	CASSLKSEQFF	TGTGCCAGCAGCCTAAAGAGTGAGCAGTTCTTC
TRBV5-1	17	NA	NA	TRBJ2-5	CASSLFLVLARAETQYF	TGCGCCAGCAGCTTGTTTTTGGTGCTAGCTAGAGCAGAGACCCAGTACTTC
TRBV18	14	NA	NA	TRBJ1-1	CASSPSLQNTEAFF	TGTGCCAGCTCACCAAGCCTGCAAAACACTGAAGCTTTCTTT
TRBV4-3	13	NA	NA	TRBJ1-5	CASSQDRVQPQHF	TGCGCCAGCAGCCAAGATCGGGTTCAGCCCCAGCATTTT
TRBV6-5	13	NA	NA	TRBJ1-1	CAGRRQEGTEAFF	TGTGCCGGACGTAGACAGGAGGGCACTGAAGCTTTCTTT
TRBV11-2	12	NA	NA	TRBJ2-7	CASSPYSGEQYF	TGTGCCAGCAGCCCTTACTCGGGCGAGCAGTACTTC